The T cell receptor (beta chain) described here comes from a study of blood T cell repertoires in COVID-19. Across the study: Spain, Italy and the United States supplied samples that represented acute and convalescent COVID-19.

Trimming took off 10 bases at V and 1 base at J, with 16 bases between the two ends. Germline-derived CDR1 and CDR2 are ENHRY and SYGVKD. The CDR3 consists of 14 residues. As originally analysed: Estimated nucleated cell counts came from reference gene primer amplification. Only in-frame clones appear in the TCRdb table, and some are missing; sequencing was by immunoSEQ multiplex PCR. The DNA gave D and trimming, while V, J and clone size come from that table. Of roughly 120,000 clones listed, approximately 86% are singletons. The receptor comes from a woman in her forties or fifties with active or convalescent COVID-19. The material sequenced was peripheral blood. J is TRBJ1-1 and V is TRBV10-3; possibly TRBD1 for D (5 bases). The CDR3 nucleotides read TGTGCCACCCTGTGGGGGGAAAGGAACACTGAAGCTTTCTTT. Its translation is CATLWGERNTEAFF.